This is a list of T cell receptor beta chains from one sample in a study of shared clonotypes between healthy human individuals. The table came from immunoSEQ multiplex PCR; TCRdb's copy has only in-frame clones and leaves some out. This sample has more than 500,000 clones; 90% to 95% occur once, and the top ten carry around 0.11%. Material for sequencing was naive CD8+ T cells sorted from blood. These receptors were taken from a woman aged 25-40 years in good health. Each CDR3 is given with its conserved first and last residue. Fields, in order: clone size, D gene, J gene, V gene, CDR3 protein, CDR3 DNA. D genes are given only for firm matches. Only part of the rows carry a size: once, few, many, or a class if the clone is expanded.

- | - | TRBJ2-7 | TRBV21-1 | CASSKAFTASYTYEQYF | TGTGCCAGCAGCAAAGCGTTTACAGCCAGTTATACCTACGAGCAGTACTTC
- | - | TRBJ1-1 | TRBV5-6 | CASSLQGRRTEAFF | TGTGCCAGCAGCTTGCAAGGGCGTCGCACTGAAGCTTTCTTT
- | TRBD1 | TRBJ2-7 | TRBV19 | CASSFGTGPYEQYF | TGTGCCAGTAGTTTTGGGACAGGCCCCTACGAGCAGTACTTC
- | - | TRBJ2-4 | TRBV28 | CASSFPDPLTKNIQYF | TGTGCCAGCAGTTTCCCCGATCCCCTAACCAAAAACATTCAGTACTTC
- | - | TRBJ2-7 | TRBV27 | CASSLSPGTASYEQYF | TGTGCCAGCAGTTTGTCGCCCGGGACTGCTTCCTACGAGCAGTACTTC
- | - | TRBJ2-7 | TRBV4-1 | CASSQARTYEQYF | TGCGCCAGCAGCCAGGCTAGGACCTACGAGCAGTACTTC
- | TRBD2 | TRBJ2-1 | TRBV4-2 | CASSQDLRTSGGEQFF | TGTGCCAGCAGCCAAGATTTGAGGACTAGCGGGGGTGAGCAGTTCTTC
once | TRBD2 | TRBJ2-5 | TRBV7-8 | CASSPEAGGDQETQYF | TGTGCCAGCAGCCCAGAAGCGGGAGGGGACCAAGAGACCCAGTACTTC
- | TRBD1 | TRBJ2-7 | TRBV29-1 | CSVEDMDRGGSYEQYF | TGCAGCGTTGAAGACATGGACAGGGGAGGTTCCTACGAGCAGTACTTC
- | - | TRBJ2-7 | TRBV2 | CASSDVLRSGSNYEQYF | TGTGCCAGCAGTGATGTTTTAAGGTCGGGCTCCAACTACGAGCAGTACTTC
- | - | TRBJ1-2 | TRBV5-4 | CASSSTSERGYGYTF | TGTGCCAGCAGCTCTACCTCGGAGAGGGGTTATGGCTACACCTTC
- | - | TRBJ1-1 | TRBV11-2 | CASSFWDLSGENTEAFF | TGTGCCAGCAGCTTCTGGGATCTAAGTGGGGAGAACACTGAAGCTTTCTTT
once | TRBD2 | TRBJ2-5 | TRBV9 | CASSLGASGRYQETQYF | TGTGCCAGCAGCCTCGGGGCTAGCGGGAGGTACCAAGAGACCCAGTACTTC
- | TRBD2 | TRBJ2-7 | TRBV13 | CASSLRGEATYEQYF | TGTGCCAGCAGCTTACGGGGGGAAGCGACCTACGAGCAGTACTTC
- | - | TRBJ2-7 | TRBV29-1 | CSVVASSSYEQYF | TGCAGCGTTGTGGCCAGTTCCTCCTACGAGCAGTACTTC
- | TRBD2 | TRBJ2-7 | TRBV28 | CASSPSWGGYEQYF | TGTGCCAGCAGCCCTAGCTGGGGGGGTTACGAGCAGTACTTC
- | - | TRBJ2-5 | TRBV13 | CASSSIGKETQYF | TGTGCCAGCAGCTCTATAGGGAAAGAGACCCAGTACTTC
- | TRBD2 | TRBJ2-7 | TRBV7-9 | CASSTSGSYYEQYF | TGTGCCAGCAGCACTAGCGGGTCTTACTACGAGCAGTACTTC
- | - | TRBJ1-4 | TRBV15 | CATSGNSLGKLFF | TGTGCCACCAGCGGGAACAGCCTCGGAAAACTGTTTTTT
- | - | TRBJ1-3 | TRBV23-1 | CASPRFSPSGNTIYF | TGCGCCAGCCCCCGCTTTAGCCCCTCTGGAAACACCATATATTTT
- | - | TRBJ2-1 | TRBV28 | CASSPPLSGESYNEQFF | TGTGCCAGCAGTCCCCCTCTTAGCGGAGAGTCCTACAATGAGCAGTTCTTC
- | TRBD2 | TRBJ2-7 | TRBV4-1 | CASSHPSGRGYEQYF | TGCGCCAGCAGCCACCCTAGCGGGAGGGGGTACGAGCAGTACTTC
- | TRBD1 | TRBJ1-3 | TRBV19 | CASSMGQGSGNTIYF | TGTGCCAGTAGTATGGGACAGGGCTCTGGAAACACCATATATTTT
- | TRBD2 | TRBJ2-5 | TRBV7-9 | CASSWDSGYPQETQYF | TGTGCCAGCAGCTGGGATAGCGGGTATCCTCAAGAGACCCAGTACTTC
once | - | TRBJ2-2 | TRBV7-7 | CASSSRTGRDTGELFF | TGTGCCAGCAGTTCACGGACAGGGAGGGACACCGGGGAGCTGTTTTTT
- | TRBD2 | TRBJ2-7 | TRBV2 | CASRETSASSYEQYF | TGTGCCAGCAGGGAGACTAGCGCTAGCTCCTACGAGCAGTACTTC
once | - | TRBJ2-3 | TRBV10-3 | CAISEPGQSTDTQYF | TGTGCCATCAGTGAGCCGGGCCAAAGCACAGATACGCAGTATTTT
- | - | TRBJ2-6 | TRBV28 | CASRESQGFGANVLTF | TGTGCCAGCAGAGAGAGCCAGGGTTTTGGGGCCAACGTCCTGACTTTC
- | - | TRBJ1-5 | TRBV2 | CASSEGRISGNQPQHF | TGTGCCAGCAGTGAAGGTAGAATCTCGGGCAATCAGCCCCAGCATTTT
- | TRBD2 | TRBJ2-1 | TRBV11-2 | CASSLAGGPWEQFF | TGTGCCAGCAGCTTAGCGGGAGGCCCCTGGGAGCAGTTCTTC
- | TRBD1 | TRBJ2-7 | TRBV28 | CASSLGQGVAEQYF | TGTGCCAGCAGTCTCGGGCAGGGGGTAGCCGAGCAGTACTTC